A single T cell receptor (beta chain) is shown here with its context. The data derive from a study of T cell changes during pregnancy in multiple sclerosis. Sequencing was performed with immunoSEQ multiplex PCR; in TCRdb, only in-frame clones are kept and a portion is missing. Here the sample spans approximately 50,000 clones, roughly nine tenths being singletons. This clonotype was sampled from a female donor with multiple sclerosis, enrolled in a pregnancy study. The starting material was CD8+ T cells from peripheral blood mononuclear cells, obtained after pregnancy.

CDR3 sequence reads: CASSLQGGEQYF. The CDR3 DNA reads as TGTGCCAGCAGCTTACAGGGGGGGGAGCAGTACTTC. J is TRBJ2-7 and V is TRBV9, with a weak D call TRBD1 (8 bases). The germline V gene encodes CDR1 SGDLS and CDR2 YYNGEE. Trimming stripped 4 bases from V and 7 bases from J, with 12 bases between. The CDR3 covers 12 residues.